Below are 20 T cell receptor beta chains sequenced from a single sample in a study of shared clonotypes between healthy human individuals. Terminally differentiated effector memory CD45RA+ cells were excluded from the naive CD8 cells, which were CD45RO-negative and positively selected for CCR7. Repertoires were generated with immunoSEQ multiplex PCR, while TCRdb's copy carries only in-frame clones and drops some. This table holds some 2 million clones, 85% to 95% found once. Material: naive CD8+ T cells sorted from blood. The receptors shown here come from a man aged 18 to 29 in good health.

The chain is built from TRBV4-3 and TRBJ2-7, with D possibly TRBD1 on 5 matching bases. Trimming cost V 3 bases and J 7 bases, with 31 bases left between them. CDR1 and CDR2 (germline): LGHNA, YSLEER. This CDR3 is built from 19 residues. CDR3: CASSHDPARALEVLGEQYF. Written as DNA, the CDR3 is TGCGCCAGCAGCCATGACCCCGCCAGGGCCCTTGAGGTCCTAGGGGAGCAGTACTTC.

With regard to this clone: Other DNA sequences in the same sample also yield this CDR3. The V and J genes are TRBV7-9 and TRBJ1-2, with D tentatively TRBD1 (6 bases). The CDR3 length is 14 residues. Deletions cut 1 base from V and 3 bases from J, with 9 bases between. The germline V gene has CDR1 SEHNR and CDR2 FQNEAQ (reference sequence). In DNA, the CDR3 is TGTGCCAGCAGCTTAGACAGGGCGGACTATGGCTACACCTTC. Translated: CASSLDRADYGYTF.

V and J are TRBV19 and TRBJ2-1, with D possibly being TRBD2 (5 bases). Between the trimmed V and J ends, which lost 3 bases and 0 bases, there was a span of 9 bases. Germline V gene lookup returns CDR1 LNHDA and CDR2 SQIVND (reference sequence). There are 15 residues in the CDR3. CDR3 sequence: CASSIVAHSYNEQFF. DNA for the CDR3: TGTGCCAGTAGTATTGTAGCGCACTCCTACAATGAGCAGTTCTTC.

The chain employs TRBV7-9 and TRBJ1-4, with 8 bases lining up with TRBD1. The germline V gene encodes CDR1 SEHNR and CDR2 FQNEAQ (reference sequence). This CDR3 is 14 amino acids long. After removal of 6 bases from V and 6 bases from J, the junction contained 6 bases not matched to a gene. The CDR3: CASSSAGGYEKLFF. DNA of the CDR3: TGTGCCAGCAGTTCGGCAGGGGGCTATGAAAAACTGTTTTTT.

The chain combines TRBV30 with TRBJ1-2; the D is unclear. The CDR3 is 14 amino acids. Trimming pared 0 bases from V and 1 base from J, leaving 9 bases between. The germline V gene encodes CDR1 GTSNPN and CDR2 SVGIG (reference sequence). CDR3 protein: CAWSVRDINYGYTF. The CDR3 nucleotides read TGTGCCTGGAGTGTACGTGATATTAACTATGGCTACACCTTC.

The V gene is TRBV2, the J gene TRBJ2-2; D gene ambiguous. With 1 base removed from V and 7 bases from J, the gap between germline ends came to 10 bases. Germline loops: CDR1 SNHLY, CDR2 FYNNEI. The CDR3 runs to 14 residues. The CDR3 nucleotides read TGTGCCAGCAGTGAAGGAAGCGCGGTCGGGGAGCTGTTTTTT. Translating gives CASSEGSAVGELFF.

This clone was picked up one time. The rearrangement links TRBV7-8 to TRBJ2-1, with TRBD2 matching over 8 bases. After removal of 5 bases from V and 8 bases from J, the junction contained 11 bases not matched to a gene. The CDR3 totals 15 residues. CDR1 is SGHVS and CDR2 is FQNEAQ in the germline V gene. DNA of the CDR3: TGTGCCAGCAGCCTCCTTTCGGGAGGGCCTGATGAGCAGTTCTTC. Its translation: CASSLLSGGPDEQFF.

A few counts support this clone. The V gene is TRBV4-1, the J gene TRBJ1-6, with a tentative D call TRBD1 (6 bases). Germline V CDR1 and CDR2: MGHRA, YSYEKL. Trimming removed 4 bases at V and 6 bases at J, with 7 bases between. This CDR3 contains 13 residues. Written as DNA, the CDR3 is TGCGCCAGCAGCCGGACAGTTAATTCACCCCTCCACTTT. Residues: CASSRTVNSPLHF.

J is TRBJ2-7 and V is TRBV7-9; D is possibly TRBD1 (5 bases). The length of the CDR3 is 16 residues. Per germline, CDR1 SEHNR and CDR2 FQNEAQ (reference sequence). V was shortened by 1 base and J by 3 bases, with 16 bases between the two germline ends. The CDR3, as DNA: TGTGCCAGCAGCTTAGGTACAGGTCCCAATTACTACGAGCAGTACTTC. Translating it yields CASSLGTGPNYYEQYF.

The rearrangement joins TRBV4-1 to TRBJ2-7; 9 bases line up with TRBD2. The CDR3 totals 17 residues. The germline CDR1 and CDR2 sequences are MGHRA and YSYEKL. V shed 2 bases, J shed 1 base, and the junction held 9 bases outside the gene matches. CDR3 coding DNA: TGCGCCAGCAGCCAATCTACTGGGACTAGCATATCCTACGAGCAGTACTTC. This codes for CASSQSTGTSISYEQYF.

The V and J genes are TRBV4-1 and TRBJ2-1; no firm D call. CDR3 length: 13 residues. V was cut by 1 base and J by 8 bases, with 9 bases left in between. CDR1 and CDR2 from the germline V gene are MGHRA and YSYEKL. The CDR3 region has the DNA TGCGCCAGCAGCCAAGTCGTCAGGTATGAGCAGTTCTTC. It encodes CASSQVVRYEQFF.

The J gene is TRBJ2-5, the V gene TRBV5-8; the D gene could be TRBD1 or TRBD2 (7 bases each). CDR3 length: 15 amino acids. V was clipped by 0 bases and J by 2 bases, with 11 bases between them. The germline V gene encodes CDR1 SGHTS and CDR2 YDEGEE. DNA for the CDR3: TGTGCCAGCAGCTTGGAGCGGGACAGACAAGAGACCCAGTACTTC. Translated: CASSLERDRQETQYF.

The V and J genes are TRBV5-1 and TRBJ2-7; 10 bases line up with TRBD1. Germline loops: CDR1 SGHRS, CDR2 YFSETQ. The junction had 8 bases not matched to a gene; V was cut back by 4 bases and J by 7 bases. The CDR3 contains 14 residues. CDR3 sequence (DNA): TGCGCCAGCAGCGTGGGACAGGGGTCGGGAGAGCAGTACTTC. The encoded protein is CASSVGQGSGEQYF. Drawing the rest from reference TRBV5-1 and TRBJ2-7, the complete variable domain is KAGVTQTPRYLIKTRGQQVTLSCSPISGHRSVSWYQQTPGQGLQFLFEYFSETQRNKGNFPGRFSGRQFSNSRSEMNVSTLELGDSALYLCASSVGQGSGEQYFGPGTRLTVT.

V gene TRBV7-3 combines with J gene TRBJ2-5, with D perhaps given as TRBD1 or TRBD2 (5 bases each). V was shortened by 2 bases and J by 5 bases, with 9 bases between the two germline ends. Germline V gene data show CDR1 as SGHTA and CDR2 as FQGTGA. The CDR3 has 13 residues. CDR3 loop: CASSLGTPETQYF. CDR3 in DNA: TGTGCCAGCAGCTTAGGGACCCCCGAGACCCAGTACTTC.

This clone showed up just once. The V gene is TRBV6-5, the J gene TRBJ2-5; D possibly corresponds to TRBD2 (7 bases). This CDR3 contains 16 residues. Germline V gene sequence: CDR1 MNHEY, CDR2 SVGAGI. V lost 1 base, J lost 3 bases, and 15 bases lay in between. This CDR3 is CASSYLGWGGEETQYF. In DNA, the CDR3 is TGTGCCAGCAGTTACTTAGGGTGGGGGGGCGAAGAGACCCAGTACTTC.

This clone has only a few counts. V and J are TRBV28 and TRBJ1-2, with a tentative D call TRBD1 (6 bases). Trimming took off 5 bases at V and 4 bases at J, with 14 bases between the two ends. Germline CDR1 reads MDHEN; CDR2 reads SYDVKM. The CDR3 is 14 amino acids. The CDR3 spells CASSQPGHIYGYTF. The CDR3 DNA is TGTGCCAGCAGTCAACCGGGACACATCTATGGCTACACCTTC.

V gene TRBV12-2 combines with J gene TRBJ2-5; the D segment call TRBD2 is taken from the table without a DNA check. TRBV12-2 is described as a pseudogene. The CDR3 is 18 amino acids. The CDR3 nucleotides are TGTGCAAGTCGCCCCAGAAGAGTAGCGGGAGAGGGGCTGGAGACCCAGTACTTC. This sequence encodes CASRPRRVAGEGLETQYF.

In DNA form, the CDR3 reads TGTGCCAGCAGATTAGACCCTGGGGACAATCAGCCCCAGCATTTT. It codes for CASRLDPGDNQPQHF. This chain connects TRBV6-4 to TRBJ1-5; D not certain. Trimming removed 6 bases from V and 3 bases from J, with 15 bases in between. The germline V gene has CDR1 MRHNA and CDR2 SNTAGT. CDR3 length: 15 amino acids.

About this clone: The sample holds other DNA sequences that translate to the same CDR3. The CDR3 sequence is CASSPGTGTYGYTF. The CDR3 DNA reads as TGTGCCAGCAGCCCCGGGACAGGGACTTATGGCTACACCTTC. The chain employs TRBV5-6 and TRBJ1-2; 9 bases fit TRBD1. The V gene's germline CDR1 is SGHDT and CDR2 YYEEEE. CDR3 size: 14 residues. The V gene end was trimmed by 4 bases and the J gene end by 5 bases; junction bases not matched to a gene: 6.

The chain employs TRBV7-2 and TRBJ2-7; 7 bases are shared with TRBD2. Germline loops: CDR1 SGHTA, CDR2 FQGNSA. V lost 0 bases to trimming and J lost 1 base; unmatched junction nucleotides: 9. This CDR3 has 17 residues. The DNA for the CDR3 is TGTGCCAGCAGCTTAGCGCCGTTTAGCGGGCTATCCTACGAGCAGTACTTC. It is translated as CASSLAPFSGLSYEQYF.